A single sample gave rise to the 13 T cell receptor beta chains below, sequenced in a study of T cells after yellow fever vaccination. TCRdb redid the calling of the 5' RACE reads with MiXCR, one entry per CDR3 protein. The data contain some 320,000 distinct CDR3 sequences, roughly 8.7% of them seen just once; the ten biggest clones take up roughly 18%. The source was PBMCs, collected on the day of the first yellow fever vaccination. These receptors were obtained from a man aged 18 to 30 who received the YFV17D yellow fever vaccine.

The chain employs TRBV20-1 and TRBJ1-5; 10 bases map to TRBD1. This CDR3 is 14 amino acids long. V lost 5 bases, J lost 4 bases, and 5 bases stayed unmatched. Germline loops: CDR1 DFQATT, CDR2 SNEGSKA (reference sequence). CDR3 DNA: TGCAGTGCTCGAAGGGGACAGGGGAATCAGCCCCAGCATTTT. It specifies CSARRGQGNQPQHF.

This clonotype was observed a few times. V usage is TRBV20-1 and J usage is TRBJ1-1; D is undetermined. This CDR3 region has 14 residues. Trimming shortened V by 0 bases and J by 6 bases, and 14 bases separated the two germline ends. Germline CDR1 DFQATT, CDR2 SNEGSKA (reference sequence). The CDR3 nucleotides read TGCAGTGCTAGAGAGGGCGGGAGAGTGGCTGAAGCTTTCTTT. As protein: CSAREGGRVAEAFF.

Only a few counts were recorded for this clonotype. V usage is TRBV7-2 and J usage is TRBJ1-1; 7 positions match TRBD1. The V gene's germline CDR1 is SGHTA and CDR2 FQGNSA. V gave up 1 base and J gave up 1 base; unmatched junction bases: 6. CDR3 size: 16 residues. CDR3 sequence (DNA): TGTGCCAGCAGCTTAGTTATGACAGGGAAGAACACTGAAGCTTTCTTT. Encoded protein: CASSLVMTGKNTEAFF.

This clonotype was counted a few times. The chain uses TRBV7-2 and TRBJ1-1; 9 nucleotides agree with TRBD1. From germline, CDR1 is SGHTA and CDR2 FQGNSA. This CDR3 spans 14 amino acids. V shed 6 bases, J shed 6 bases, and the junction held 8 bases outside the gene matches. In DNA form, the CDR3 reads TGTGCCAGCAGGTTTACACAGGGGGCCCCTGAAGCTTTCTTT. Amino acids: CASRFTQGAPEAFF. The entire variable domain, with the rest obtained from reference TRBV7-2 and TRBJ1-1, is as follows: GAGVSQSPSNKVTEKGKDVELRCDPISGHTALYWYRQSLGQGLEFLIYFQGNSAPDKSGLPSDRFSAERTGGSVSTLTIQRTQQEDSAVYLCASRFTQGAPEAFFGQGTRLTVV.

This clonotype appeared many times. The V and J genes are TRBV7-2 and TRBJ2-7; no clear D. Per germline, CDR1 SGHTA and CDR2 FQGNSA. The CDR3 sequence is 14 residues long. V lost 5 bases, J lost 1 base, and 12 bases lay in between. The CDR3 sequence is CASSPGPGSYEQYF. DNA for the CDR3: TGTGCCAGCAGCCCAGGCCCGGGTTCCTACGAGCAGTACTTC.

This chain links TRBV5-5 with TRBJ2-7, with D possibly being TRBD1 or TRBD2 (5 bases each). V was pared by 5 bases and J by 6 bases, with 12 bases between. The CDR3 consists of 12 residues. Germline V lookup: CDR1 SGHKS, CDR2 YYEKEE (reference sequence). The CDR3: CASSYGTGEQYF. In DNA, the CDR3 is TGTGCCAGCAGTTACGGGACGGGCGAGCAGTACTTC.

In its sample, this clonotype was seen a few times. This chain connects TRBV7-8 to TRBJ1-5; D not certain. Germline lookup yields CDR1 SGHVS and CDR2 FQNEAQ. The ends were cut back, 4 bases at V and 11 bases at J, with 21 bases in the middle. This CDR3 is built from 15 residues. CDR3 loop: CASSSPEEPQEAQHF. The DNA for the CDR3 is TGTGCCAGCAGCTCCCCGGAGGAGCCCCAAGAGGCCCAGCATTTT.

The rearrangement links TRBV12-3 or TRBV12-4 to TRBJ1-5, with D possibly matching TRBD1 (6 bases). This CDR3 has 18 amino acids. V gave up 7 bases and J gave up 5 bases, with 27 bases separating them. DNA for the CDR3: TGTGCCAGCAACCCCGGGACAAGACTCCCTTTTTTTGATCAGCCCCAGCATTTT. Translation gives CASNPGTRLPFFDQPQHF.

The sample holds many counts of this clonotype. CDR3 loop: CASSRKQGEYADTQYF. The CDR3 DNA follows: TGTGCCAGCAGCAGGAAACAGGGAGAGTACGCAGATACGCAGTATTTT. The V and J genes are TRBV9 and TRBJ2-3, with D possibly being TRBD1 (6 bases). Trimming shortened V by 4 bases and J by 4 bases, and 19 bases separated the two germline ends. The CDR3 runs to 16 residues. Germline assignment: CDR1 SGDLS and CDR2 YYNGEE. The variable domain in full, completed from reference TRBV9 and TRBJ2-3, reads DSGVTQTPKHLITATGQRVTLRCSPRSGDLSVYWYQQSLDQGLQFLIQYYNGEERAKGNILERFSAQQFPDLHSELNLSSLELGDSALYFCASSRKQGEYADTQYFGPGTRLTVL.

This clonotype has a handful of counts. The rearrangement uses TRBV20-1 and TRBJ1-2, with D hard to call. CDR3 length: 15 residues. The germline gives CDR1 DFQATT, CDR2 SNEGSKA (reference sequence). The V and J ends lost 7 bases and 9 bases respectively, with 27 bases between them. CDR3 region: CSGFPYLDGIYSYTF. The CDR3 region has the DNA TGCAGTGGATTCCCCTACCTGGACGGAATTTATAGCTACACCTTC.

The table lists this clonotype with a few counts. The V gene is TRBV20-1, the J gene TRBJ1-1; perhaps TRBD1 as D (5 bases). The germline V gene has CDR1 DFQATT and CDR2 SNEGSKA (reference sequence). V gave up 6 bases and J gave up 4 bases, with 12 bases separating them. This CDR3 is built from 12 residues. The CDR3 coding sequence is TGCAGTGCCCTCTGGGGGGGCACTGAAGCTTTCTTT. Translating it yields CSALWGGTEAFF.

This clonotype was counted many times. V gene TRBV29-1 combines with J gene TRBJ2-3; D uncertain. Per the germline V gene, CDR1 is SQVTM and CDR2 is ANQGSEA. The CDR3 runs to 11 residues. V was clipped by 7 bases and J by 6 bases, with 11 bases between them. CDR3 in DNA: TGCAGCGGCGTAAAGGCGGATACGCAGTATTTT. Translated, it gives CSGVKADTQYF.

The DNA for the CDR3 is TGTGCCAGCAGCCGCCCCCCGGGACTAGCGAACGAGACCCAGTACTTC. Protein sequence: CASSRPPGLANETQYF. This chain links TRBV4-2 with TRBJ2-5; 10 positions match TRBD2. Germline loops: CDR1 LGHNA, CDR2 YNFKEQ. Germline trimming cut 4 bases from V and 5 bases from J; bases unmatched to any gene: 10. The CDR3 is made up of 16 amino acids.